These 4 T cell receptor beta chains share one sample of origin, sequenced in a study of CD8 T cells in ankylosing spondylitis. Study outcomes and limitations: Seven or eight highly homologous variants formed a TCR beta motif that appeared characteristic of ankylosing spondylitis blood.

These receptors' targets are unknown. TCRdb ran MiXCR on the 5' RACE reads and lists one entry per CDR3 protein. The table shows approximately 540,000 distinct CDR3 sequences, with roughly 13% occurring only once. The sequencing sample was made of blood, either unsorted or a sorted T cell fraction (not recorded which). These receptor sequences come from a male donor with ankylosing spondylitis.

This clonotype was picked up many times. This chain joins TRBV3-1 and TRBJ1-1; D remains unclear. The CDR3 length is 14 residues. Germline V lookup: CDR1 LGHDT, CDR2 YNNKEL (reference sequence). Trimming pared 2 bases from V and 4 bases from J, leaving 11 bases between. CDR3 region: CASSQTTGGTEAFF. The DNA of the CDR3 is TGTGCCAGCAGCCAAACTACCGGTGGCACTGAAGCTTTCTTT.

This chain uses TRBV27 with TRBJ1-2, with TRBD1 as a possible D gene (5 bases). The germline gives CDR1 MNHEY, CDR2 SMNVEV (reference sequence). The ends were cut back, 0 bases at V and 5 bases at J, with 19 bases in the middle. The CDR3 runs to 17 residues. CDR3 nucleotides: TGTGCCAGCAGTTTATCGGGGGGGGACCATTTTAAGTATGGCTACACCTTC. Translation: CASSLSGGDHFKYGYTF.

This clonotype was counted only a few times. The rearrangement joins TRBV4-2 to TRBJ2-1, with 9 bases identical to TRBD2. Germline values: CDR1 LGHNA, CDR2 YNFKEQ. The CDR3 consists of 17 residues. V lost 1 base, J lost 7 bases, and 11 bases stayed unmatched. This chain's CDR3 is CASSQVPAGGQINEQFF. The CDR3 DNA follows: TGTGCCAGCAGCCAAGTTCCCGCGGGAGGGCAGATAAATGAGCAGTTCTTC.

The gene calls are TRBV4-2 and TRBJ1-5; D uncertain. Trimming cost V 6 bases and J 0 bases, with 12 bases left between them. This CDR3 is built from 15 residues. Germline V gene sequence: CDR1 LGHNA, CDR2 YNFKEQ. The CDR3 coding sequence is TGTGCCAGCAGTCCCGGACTGAATAGCAATCAGCCCCAGCATTTT. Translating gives CASSPGLNSNQPQHF.